Sequencing of this T cell receptor beta chain was carried out in a study of T-cell memory formation after mild COVID-19. The TCR alpha and TCR beta cDNA libraries, bearing sample barcodes and UMIs, were generated by 5'RACE using constant-segment primers. TCRdb reanalysed the 5' RACE reads using MiXCR and keeps one entry per CDR3 protein. This table has about 560,000 distinct CDR3 sequences, roughly 17% appearing once. Overall study findings and caveats: Cross-reactive memory seemingly joined, as some responding clones were found in pre-infection memory. Of the contracting clones, CD4+ ones lay mainly in CM and EM, and CD8+ ones in EMRA. Clones that shrank (day 15 to 85) were balanced CD4/CD8, whereas later expanders leaned CD4+.

Notes on this clonotype: Its antigen remains unknown.

This CDR3 is built from 13 residues. V was shortened by 4 bases and J by 8 bases, with 17 bases between the two germline ends. In germline, CDR1 is DFQATT, CDR2 SNEGSKA (reference sequence). The TCR sequence derives from an adult woman who had mild COVID-19 (a few samples of this study predate the infection). Cell type and time point are not known. Input material: PBMCs or a T cell subset sorted from them (not recorded which). The rearrangement links TRBV20-1 to TRBJ1-2; the D gene is possibly TRBD1 (6 bases). The CDR3 DNA is TGCAGTGCTACCCTCCCAGGGGAACGGGGCTACACCTTC. This codes for CSATLPGERGYTF.